A selection of T cell receptor beta chains follows, all from one sample in a study of regulatory T cells in long-lasting Graves disease. From the multiplex PCR reads, TCRdb called clonotypes with MiXCR, one entry per CDR3 protein. Of more than 400,000 distinct CDR3 sequences listed, over 15% are singletons. These sequences were also reported in another study, on T cells in Graves' hyperthyroidism and ophthalmopathy.

Sequences were derived from peripheral blood mononuclear cells (PBMCs), sampled at new diagnosis, from a patient treated with antithyroid drugs. The origin of the receptors is a woman aged 25 to 45 with Graves disease. Each CDR3 is given with its conserved first and last residue. A D gene is named only where the DNA matches it firmly. Where a row states a size, it is once, few, many or the class of an expanded clone; other rows omit it.

cdr3_nt cdr3_aa d_call clone_size v_call cdr3_length j_call
TGTGCCAGCAGTGAATCTACCCAGCCCCAGCATTTT CASSESTQPQHF - - TRBV25-1 12 TRBJ1-5
TGTGCCAGCAACCCAGGGACGGCACACCATACGCAGTATTTT CASNPGTAHHTQYF - many TRBV28 14 TRBJ2-3
TGTGCCAGCAGCTCTACAAGGGGCAATGAGCAGTTCTTC CASSSTRGNEQFF - many TRBV11-3 13 TRBJ2-1
TGTGCCAGCAGTCACGGGCCCCCCGGAGAGACCCAGTACTTC CASSHGPPGETQYF - - TRBV6-1 14 TRBJ2-5
TGTGCCAGCAGCTTAGAATATGGCTACACCTTC CASSLEYGYTF - many TRBV27 11 TRBJ1-2
TGCGCCAGCAGCCCACGAGGGGCTAGCGGGAGGTCCTACGAGCAGTACTTC CASSPRGASGRSYEQYF TRBD2 few TRBV4-1 17 TRBJ2-7
TGTGCCAGCAGCGCTTCTAGCGGGCCACCCTACGAGCAGTACTTC CASSASSGPPYEQYF TRBD2 many TRBV7-9 15 TRBJ2-7
TGTGCCAGCAGGAACCAGGGCGGGTCCTACGAGCAGTACTTC CASRNQGGSYEQYF - many TRBV6-1 14 TRBJ2-7
TGTGCCAGCAGCCGAGGGGCGGGAGGGGGTGAGCAGTTCTTC CASSRGAGGGEQFF TRBD2 - TRBV7-8 14 TRBJ2-1
TGTGCCAGCAGCCGAACTAGCGGTAGGGGCTACGAGCAGTTCTTC CASSRTSGRGYEQFF TRBD2 - TRBV7-9 15 TRBJ2-1
TGTGCCATCAGTGAAACCTGGGAGTCTACACATGGCTACACCTTC CAISETWESTHGYTF - - TRBV10-3 15 TRBJ1-2
TGCAGCACCTCCGGGACACCGGACACTGAAGCTTTCTTT CSTSGTPDTEAFF - many TRBV29-1 13 TRBJ1-1
TGTGCCAGCAGCATCGGGGTTACGGCTGACTATGGCTGCACCTTC CASSIGVTADYGCTF - - TRBV11-2 15 TRBJ1-2
TGTGCCAGCAGAAGCTCTCACATTCAGTACTTC CASRSSHIQYF - many TRBV28 11 TRBJ2-4
TGTGCCAGCAGGGAAATCAGGAGGAACACAGATACGCAGTATTTT CASREIRRNTDTQYF - many TRBV27 15 TRBJ2-3
TGTGCCAGCAGTTGGGGGACAGGGGGCTTTCTCAACTATGGCTACACCTTC CASSWGTGGFLNYGYTF TRBD1 - TRBV28 17 TRBJ1-2
TGCGCCAGCAGCCACGTAACACCGAGCGGGTCACCCCTCCACTTT CASSHVTPSGSPLHF - - TRBV4-1 15 TRBJ1-6
TGTGCCAGCAGCCGTGGACAGGGGGGTTACGAGCAGTACTTC CASSRGQGGYEQYF TRBD1 many TRBV4-1 14 TRBJ2-7
TGTGCCAGCAGTTTTTGGATGGGCGGATCTCGGGACGAGCAGTACTTC CASSFWMGGSRDEQYF - - TRBV27 16 TRBJ2-7